Below are 14 T cell receptor beta chains sequenced from a single sample in a study of blood T cell repertoires in COVID-19. Some clones are missing from TCRdb's copy, which holds only in-frame ones; the method was immunoSEQ multiplex PCR. The table has tens of thousands of clones, about 84% seen once. Input material: peripheral blood. These receptors all stem from a man aged 45-65 years with COVID-19, enrolled during active disease.

V usage is TRBV9 and J usage is TRBJ2-1; 11 positions agree with TRBD2. Germline V gene lookup returns CDR1 SGDLS and CDR2 YYNGEE. Germline trimming cut 1 base from V and 7 bases from J; bases unmatched to any gene: 4. The length of the CDR3 is 15 residues. CDR3: CASSVPSGGRNEQFF. CDR3 in DNA: TGTGCCAGCAGCGTACCTAGCGGGGGGAGGAATGAGCAGTTCTTC. Full variable domain (missing parts from reference TRBV9 and TRBJ2-1): DSGVTQTPKHLITATGQRVTLRCSPRSGDLSVYWYQQSLDQGLQFLIQYYNGEERAKGNILERFSAQQFPDLHSELNLSSLELGDSALYFCASSVPSGGRNEQFFGPGTRLTVL.

This clone was recorded only once. The chain has TRBV4-2 and TRBJ1-1, with TRBD1 matching 7 bases. V shed 2 bases and J 8 bases; nucleotides not matched to a gene: 8. The V gene's germline CDR1 is LGHNA and CDR2 YNFKEQ. The CDR3 length is 14 residues. CDR3 sequence reads: CASSQMTGSREAFF. The CDR3 coding sequence is TGTGCCAGCAGCCAAATGACAGGGTCAAGGGAAGCTTTCTTT.

J is TRBJ2-5 and V is TRBV7-2; D is possibly TRBD2 (7 bases). CDR3 length: 13 residues. CDR1 is SGHTA and CDR2 is FQGNSA in the germline V gene. V lost 5 bases and J 4 bases, leaving 11 bases between the germline ends. CDR3 residues: CASSAGGPETQYF. Here the CDR3 DNA reads TGTGCCAGCAGCGCCGGGGGGCCAGAGACCCAGTACTTC.

The chain has TRBV3-1 (or the pseudogene TRBV3-2) and TRBJ1-1; 7 nucleotides align to TRBD1. V lost 1 base, J lost 1 base, and 3 bases stayed unmatched. Germline-derived CDR1 and CDR2 are LGHDT and YNNKEL (reference sequence). This CDR3 has 15 residues. CDR3 in amino acids: CASSQGGQPNTEAFF. The CDR3 region has the DNA TGTGCCAGCAGCCAAGGGGGACAGCCGAACACTGAAGCTTTCTTT.

The V call is TRBV25-1, the J call TRBJ2-1, with 11 bases matching TRBD2. This CDR3 spans 17 amino acids. From germline, CDR1 is MGHDK and CDR2 SYGVNS. Trimming took 4 bases from V and 2 from J; bases not matched to a gene: 7. DNA of the CDR3: TGTGCCAGCAGTGGGGTACTAGCGGGGGCAACCTACAATGAGCAGTTCTTC. This encodes CASSGVLAGATYNEQFF.

The chain employs TRBV7-2 and TRBJ2-1; perhaps TRBD2 as D (6 bases). The CDR3 spans 17 residues. Germline CDR1 SGHTA, CDR2 FQGNSA. V was shortened by 5 bases and J by 0 bases, with 17 bases between the two germline ends. The CDR3 sequence is CASSRGRGLSSYNEQFF. The CDR3 region has the DNA TGTGCCAGCAGCCGGGGACGGGGACTGAGCTCCTACAATGAGCAGTTCTTC.

The chain links TRBV4-3 to TRBJ1-1; TRBD1 matches 7 bases. Germline V gene data show CDR1 as LGHNA and CDR2 as YSLEER. V was clipped by 4 bases and J by 2 bases; unmatched bases: 1. CDR3 length: 13 amino acids. The CDR3 nucleotides read TGCGCCAGCAGCCGGACAGGCAACACTGAAGCTTTCTTT. Translated, it gives CASSRTGNTEAFF.

The chain uses TRBV10-3 and TRBJ2-5, with TRBD1 as a possible D gene (5 bases). The CDR3 consists of 13 residues. Germline assignment: CDR1 ENHRY and CDR2 SYGVKD. V was pared by 6 bases and J by 1 base, with 9 bases between. CDR3 bases: TGTGCCATCAGCGATGACAGCCAAGAGACCCAGTACTTC. It encodes CAISDDSQETQYF.

This clone appeared a single time. The gene calls are TRBV2 and TRBJ1-1; no clear D. The CDR3 totals 11 residues. V was shortened by 6 bases and J by 7 bases, with 9 bases between the two germline ends. In germline, CDR1 is SNHLY, CDR2 FYNNEI. Written as DNA, the CDR3 is TGTGCCAGCAGGGGAGAGGTTGAAGCTTTCTTT. This translates into CASRGEVEAFF. The complete variable domain, with remaining parts taken from reference TRBV2 and TRBJ1-1, reads EPEVTQTPSHQVTQMGQEVILRCVPISNHLYFYWYRQILGQKVEFLVSFYNNEISEKSEIFDDQFSVERPDGSNFTLKIRSTKLEDSAMYFCASRGEVEAFFGQGTRLTVV.

This clone was counted only a few times. The chain employs TRBV7-9 and TRBJ1-2; tentative D call: TRBD1 (6 bases). This CDR3 contains 13 residues. Germline V gene lookup returns CDR1 SEHNR and CDR2 FQNEAQ (reference sequence). V lost 2 bases and J lost 6, with 10 bases in between. The CDR3 loop is CASSLRGAHGYTF. CDR3 in DNA: TGTGCCAGCAGCTTACGGGGGGCGCATGGCTACACCTTC. Looking up the rest from reference TRBV7-9 and TRBJ1-2 gives the full variable domain: DTGVSQNPRHKITKRGQNVTFRCDPISEHNRLYWYRQTLGQGPEFLTYFQNEAQLEKSRLLSDRFSAERPKGSFSTLEIQRTEQGDSAMYLCASSLRGAHGYTFGSGTRLTVV.

A few counts support this clone. The chain has TRBV27 and TRBJ2-2, with a possible D match to TRBD2 (6 bases). The CDR3 sequence is 15 residues long. Per the germline V gene, CDR1 is MNHEY and CDR2 is SMNVEV (reference sequence). V was shortened by 3 bases and J by 3 bases, with 11 bases between the two germline ends. The CDR3 sequence is CASSFRTTYTGELFF. DNA of the CDR3: TGTGCCAGCAGTTTTAGGACTACCTACACCGGGGAGCTGTTTTTT.

The gene calls are TRBV5-1 and TRBJ2-1; a possible D gene is TRBD1 (5 bases). The CDR3 totals 15 residues. Per the germline V gene, CDR1 is SGHRS and CDR2 is YFSETQ. Trimming took 2 bases from V and 4 from J, leaving 13 bases between them. The chain's CDR3 is CASSFTDSPYNEQFF. DNA of the CDR3: TGCGCCAGCAGCTTTACTGACAGTCCGTACAATGAGCAGTTCTTC.

The chain joins TRBV11-2 to TRBJ1-2; no clear D gene. V lost 1 base and J 8 bases, leaving 17 bases between the germline ends. CDR1 and CDR2 (germline): SGHAT, FQNNGV. This CDR3 is 15 amino acids long. CDR3 sequence: CASSLAQSQSGGYTF. CDR3 coding DNA: TGTGCCAGCAGCTTAGCACAGAGTCAGTCTGGGGGCTACACCTTC.

The chain employs TRBV12-1 and TRBJ1-5; TRBD1, the table's D call, was not compared with the DNA. TRBV12-1 is recorded as a pseudogene. This CDR3 comprises 16 residues. CDR3 sequence reads: CASSSGGQGLNQPQHF. In DNA, the CDR3 is TGTGCCAGCAGCTCGGGAGGACAGGGCCTAAATCAGCCCCAGCATTTT.